This TCR beta chain derives from a study of regulatory T cells in long-lasting Graves disease. Study findings and constraints: Among samples with persistent disease, TRBV28, TRBJ1-2 and TRBJ2-5 were favored.

Only a few counts were recorded for this clonotype. The antigen is unknown. Construction of the TCR beta libraries employed iRepertoire HTBI primers in conjunction with Arm-PCR of CDR3 regions. TCRdb used MiXCR to reprocess the multiplex PCR reads, holding one entry per CDR3 protein. Among 500,000 to 700,000 distinct CDR3 sequences, 15% to 20% were seen once, and the ten largest hold about 17%. The CDR3 totals 15 residues. Looked up from germline, CDR1 is DFQATT and CDR2 is SNEGSKA (reference sequence). Germline trimming cut 7 bases from V and 3 bases from J; bases unmatched to any gene: 12. Documented time point: newly diagnosed GD, antithyroid drugs for less than 3 months. PBMCs provided the RNA from which the TCR library was made. Guidelines of the American Thyroid Association were used to diagnose Graves' disease. This sample also appeared in a second study, on T cells in Graves' hyperthyroidism and ophthalmopathy.

This chain links TRBV20-1 with TRBJ1-5, with 7 positions matching TRBD1. The sample consisted of peripheral blood mononuclear cells (PBMCs), taken at new diagnosis, from a patient treated with antithyroid drugs. The receptor was isolated from a woman younger than 45 with Graves disease. CDR3 sequence reads: CSVPRGRKDNQPQHF. CDR3 in DNA: TGCAGTGTTCCGAGGGGGCGTAAAGACAATCAGCCCCAGCATTTT.